This TCR beta chain emerged from a study of T-cell memory formation after mild COVID-19. Whole-study findings and limits: The study found balanced CD4/CD8 in clones contracting day 15 to 85 and a CD4+ lean in later expanders. Shrinking CD4+ clones were chiefly CM and EM; CD8+ ones were chiefly EMRA.

The germline V gene has CDR1 SGHAT and CDR2 FQNNGV. Between the trimmed V and J ends, which lost 3 bases and 2 bases, there was a span of 7 bases. This CDR3 is built from 13 residues. From 5'RACE with constant-segment primers came TCR alpha and TCR beta cDNA libraries that carried sample barcodes and UMIs. TCRdb used MiXCR to reprocess the 5' RACE reads, holding one entry per CDR3 protein. This sample yields 450,000 or so distinct CDR3 sequences, of which nearly 25% are seen a single time; around 12% belongs to the top ten. Concerning this clonotype itself: What it binds is unknown.

The sequence was collected from an adult woman who had mild COVID-19 (a few samples of this study predate the infection). Cell type and time point are not known. The rearrangement joins TRBV11-2 to TRBJ2-5; D gene uncertain. Sequenced material: PBMCs or a T cell subset sorted from them (not recorded which). Here the CDR3 reads CASSFQRQETQYF. In DNA form, the CDR3 reads TGTGCCAGCAGCTTTCAGCGTCAAGAGACCCAGTACTTC.